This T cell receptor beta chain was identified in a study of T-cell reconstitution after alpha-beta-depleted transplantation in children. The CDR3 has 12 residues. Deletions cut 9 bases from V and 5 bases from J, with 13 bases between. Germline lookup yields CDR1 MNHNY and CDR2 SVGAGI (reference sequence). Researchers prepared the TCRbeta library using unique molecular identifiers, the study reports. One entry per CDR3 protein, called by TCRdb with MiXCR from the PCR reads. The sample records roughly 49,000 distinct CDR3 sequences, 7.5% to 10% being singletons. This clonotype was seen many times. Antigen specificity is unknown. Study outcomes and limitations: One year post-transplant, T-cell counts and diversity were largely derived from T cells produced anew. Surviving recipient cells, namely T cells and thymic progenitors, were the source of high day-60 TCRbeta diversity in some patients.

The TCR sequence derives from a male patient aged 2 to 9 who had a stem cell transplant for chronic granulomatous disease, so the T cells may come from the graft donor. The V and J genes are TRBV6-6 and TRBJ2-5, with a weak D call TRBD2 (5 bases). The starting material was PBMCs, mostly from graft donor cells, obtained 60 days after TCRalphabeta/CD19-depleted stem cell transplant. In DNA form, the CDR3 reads TGTGCCAGTACCTTGAGAGGGGAGACCCAGTACTTC. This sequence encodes CASTLRGETQYF.